Each of the 24 T cell receptor beta chains below was sequenced from the same sample in a study of cytomegalovirus exposure and HLA in healthy donors. Some clones are missing from TCRdb's copy, which holds only in-frame ones; the method was immunoSEQ multiplex PCR. This table has about 140,000 clones, approximately 90% appearing once. Sequenced: PBMCs. These TCRs come from a young man in good health and CMV-seronegative.

This chain joins TRBV9 and TRBJ2-2; 9 nucleotides line up with TRBD2. V trimming: 4 bases; J trimming: 3 bases; junction bases outside the gene matches: 10. The CDR3 contains 17 residues. Germline values: CDR1 SGDLS, CDR2 YYNGEE. CDR3 DNA sequence: TGTGCCAGCAGCCCATTTCCGGGCGGGGGGGACACCGGGGAGCTGTTTTTT. This gives the protein CASSPFPGGGDTGELFF.

The chain recombines TRBV27 with TRBJ1-1, with unresolved D. Trimming stripped 4 bases from V and 3 bases from J, with 12 bases between. The CDR3 extends over 14 amino acids. CDR1 is MNHEY and CDR2 is SMNVEV in the germline V gene (reference sequence). CDR3 sequence reads: CASSSTEAYTEAFF. The DNA for the CDR3 is TGTGCCAGCAGTTCAACGGAGGCCTACACTGAAGCTTTCTTT.

The CDR3 coding sequence is TGTGCCAGCGGGACAGGGAATGAAAAACTGTTTTTT. Translation gives CASGTGNEKLFF. The chain employs TRBV13 and TRBJ1-4; 9 nucleotides agree with TRBD1. Germline CDR1 and CDR2: PRHDT and FYEKMQ (reference sequence). The CDR3 runs 12 residues. The V and J ends lost 8 bases and 5 bases, in that order; junction bases with no gene match: 0.

For the CDR3, the DNA is TGTGCCTGGAGTGTCCCTAATTACAGCGATACGCAGTATTTT. As protein: CAWSVPNYSDTQYF. The rearrangement links TRBV30 to TRBJ2-3, with unresolved D. V shed 0 bases and J shed 6 bases, with 13 bases lying between them. The CDR3 sequence is 14 residues long. Looked up from germline, CDR1 is GTSNPN and CDR2 is SVGIG (reference sequence).

This chain uses TRBV2 with TRBJ1-5; 9 bases align to TRBD1. From germline, CDR1 is SNHLY and CDR2 FYNNEI. V shed 6 bases and J 5 bases; nucleotides not matched to a gene: 14. This CDR3 has 17 amino acids. The CDR3 bases are TGTGCCAGCAGCGTGCGGGGGACAGGGAAATTCTATCAGCCCCAGCATTTT. Translated: CASSVRGTGKFYQPQHF. The full variable domain, completed using reference TRBV2 and TRBJ1-5, is EPEVTQTPSHQVTQMGQEVILRCVPISNHLYFYWYRQILGQKVEFLVSFYNNEISEKSEIFDDQFSVERPDGSNFTLKIRSTKLEDSAMYFCASSVRGTGKFYQPQHFGDGTRLSIL.

V and J are TRBV27 and TRBJ2-7, with a weak D call TRBD1 (6 bases). V was shortened by 0 bases and J by 7 bases, with 10 bases between the two germline ends. The CDR3 covers 13 residues. Germline lookup yields CDR1 MNHEY and CDR2 SMNVEV (reference sequence). CDR3 DNA sequence: TGTGCCAGCAGTTTATCGCCTACAGGGGAGCAGTACGTC. This encodes CASSLSPTGEQYV.

The chain recombines TRBV30 with TRBJ1-4; no firm D call. The V end lost 3 bases, the J end lost 0 bases, and 23 bases lay between the germline ends. This CDR3 region has 19 residues. Germline V gene data show CDR1 as GTSNPN and CDR2 as SVGIG (reference sequence). The CDR3 DNA follows: TGTGCCTGGAGCGGAGGATCAGGCCACCCCATGTCAACTAATGAAAAACTGTTTTTT. It encodes CAWSGGSGHPMSTNEKLFF.

The V gene is TRBV9, the J gene TRBJ2-1, with 10 bases aligning to TRBD2. The CDR3 totals 16 residues. Trimming at V came to 3 bases and at J to 4 bases, leaving 7 bases not matched to a gene. CDR1 is SGDLS, CDR2 YYNGEE, per germline. The CDR3 bases are TGTGCCAGCAGCGCAAGAGCGGGAGGGATTTACAATGAGCAGTTCTTC. The encoded protein is CASSARAGGIYNEQFF.

This chain connects TRBV9 to TRBJ2-3; 8 positions match TRBD1. Germline lookup yields CDR1 SGDLS and CDR2 YYNGEE. CDR3 length: 16 amino acids. After removal of 4 bases from V and 9 bases from J, the junction contained 16 bases not matched to a gene. CDR3 sequence (DNA): TGTGCCAGCAGCCCGGCGTCGACAGGGGCCGAGCGCACGCAGTATTTT. Protein product: CASSPASTGAERTQYF.

This clone was picked up a small number of times. The CDR3 DNA follows: TGTGCCAGCTCGCCACAGGGGTCCTACGAGCAGTACGTC. Translating it yields CASSPQGSYEQYV. The chain links TRBV2 to TRBJ2-7, with 7 bases that match TRBD1. Trimming at V came to 8 bases and at J to 1 base, leaving 5 bases not matched to a gene. The CDR3 spans 13 residues. Germline CDR1 is SNHLY and CDR2 is FYNNEI.

The V call is TRBV6-6, the J call TRBJ1-1; 7 bases match TRBD1. Germline V gene lookup returns CDR1 MNHNY and CDR2 SVGAGI (reference sequence). This CDR3 spans 15 amino acids. V gave up 6 bases and J gave up 0 bases; unmatched junction bases: 7. The CDR3: CASSPRQGMNTEAFF. The CDR3 DNA follows: TGTGCCAGCAGCCCTCGACAGGGCATGAACACTGAAGCTTTCTTT.

The V call is TRBV28, the J call TRBJ2-7, with 7 bases fitting TRBD2. Germline CDR1 is MDHEN and CDR2 is SYDVKM. The CDR3 covers 14 residues. The J segment lost 7 bases and the V segment lost 3 bases, leaving 9 bases of the junction unmatched. CDR3 sequence reads: CASSLSGGPGEQYV. DNA for the CDR3: TGTGCCAGCAGTTTGTCGGGAGGCCCGGGGGAGCAGTACGTC.

J is TRBJ2-2 and V is TRBV19; 8 nucleotides align to TRBD1. From germline, CDR1 is LNHDA and CDR2 SQIVND (reference sequence). The CDR3 loop spans 15 amino acids. J gave up 1 base and V 4 bases, and 2 bases lay outside the gene matches. The CDR3 region has the DNA TGTGCCAGTAGTACCGGACAGGGGAACACCGGGGAGCTGTTTTTT. Translating gives CASSTGQGNTGELFF.

The chain combines TRBV2 with TRBJ1-5; TRBD1 aligns across 8 bases. Per germline, CDR1 SNHLY and CDR2 FYNNEI. V trimming: 4 bases; J trimming: 6 bases; junction bases outside the gene matches: 8. The CDR3 has 15 residues. CDR3 bases: TGTGCCAGCAGTGTGGGCAGGGGGCCGGCTCAGCCCCAGCATTTT. This sequence encodes CASSVGRGPAQPQHF.

This clone appeared once. This chain joins TRBV5-6 and TRBJ2-7, with 11 bases identical to TRBD2. V gave up 4 bases and J gave up 2 bases; unmatched junction bases: 5. Germline CDR1 reads SGHDT; CDR2 reads YYEEEE. This CDR3 spans 15 amino acids. The CDR3 loop reads CASSPGLAVAYEQYV. CDR3 DNA sequence: TGTGCCAGCAGCCCGGGACTAGCGGTTGCCTACGAGCAGTACGTC.

The rearrangement links TRBV27 to TRBJ2-3, with 7 positions matching TRBD1. Looked up from germline, CDR1 is MNHEY and CDR2 is SMNVEV (reference sequence). Germline trimming cut 4 bases from V and 1 base from J; bases unmatched to any gene: 11. This CDR3 contains 17 residues. CDR3 bases: TGTGCCAGCAGTTCGAGACAGGGCCAGATTCGCACAGATACGCAGTATTTT. Protein sequence: CASSSRQGQIRTDTQYF.

V and J are TRBV2 and TRBJ2-5; D perhaps matches TRBD2 (5 bases). Germline-derived CDR1 and CDR2 are SNHLY and FYNNEI. The CDR3 runs to 17 residues. Trimming removed 4 bases at V and 5 bases at J, with 23 bases between. This CDR3 reads CASSGGGSSPLWETQYF. CDR3 nucleotide sequence: TGTGCCAGCAGTGGGGGTGGGAGTAGCCCACTGTGGGAGACCCAGTACTTC.

In its sample, this clone was seen a few times. The V and J genes are TRBV6-5 and TRBJ1-6; D remains unclear. The CDR3 runs 13 residues. Trimming removed 5 bases from V and 9 bases from J, with 11 bases in between. Germline-derived CDR1 and CDR2 are MNHEY and SVGAGI. CDR3 sequence (DNA): TGTGCCAGCAGTCAACCTACGGGTTCACCCCTCCACTTT. Its protein is CASSQPTGSPLHF.

The rearrangement uses TRBV14 and TRBJ1-6, with TRBD1 identical over 8 bases. The CDR3 totals 17 residues. From germline, CDR1 is SGHDN and CDR2 FVKESK. The junction had 10 bases not matched to a gene; V was cut back by 2 bases and J by 7 bases. The CDR3 bases are TGTGCCAGCAGCCAAAAGCGAGGGACAGGACTCAATTCACCCCTCCACTTT. This encodes CASSQKRGTGLNSPLHF. The whole variable domain, filled in from reference TRBV14 and TRBJ1-6, reads EAGVTQFPSHSVIEKGQTVTLRCDPISGHDNLYWYRRVMGKEIKFLLHFVKESKQDESGMPNNRFLAERTGGTYSTLKVQPAELEDSGVYFCASSQKRGTGLNSPLHFGNGTRLTVT.

The chain employs TRBV9 and TRBJ2-3; 11 bases are a match to TRBD1. Looked up from germline, CDR1 is SGDLS and CDR2 is YYNGEE. The CDR3 spans 20 residues. V was clipped by 3 bases and J by 2 bases; unmatched bases: 17. The CDR3 is CASSAQGQTDRGRPTDTQYF. The DNA for the CDR3 is TGTGCCAGCAGCGCCCAGGGGCAGACGGACAGGGGGCGACCCACAGATACGCAGTATTTT.

The V call is TRBV29-1, the J call TRBJ2-1, with TRBD2 identical over 10 bases. V dropped 8 bases and J dropped 9; count of bases not matched to a gene: 16. CDR1 and CDR2 from the germline V gene are SQVTM and ANQGSEA. This CDR3 is 15 amino acids long. CDR3 loop: CSSAVGSGRWGEQFF. CDR3 nucleotides: TGCAGCTCCGCTGTCGGTAGCGGGAGGTGGGGTGAGCAGTTCTTC.

The rearrangement links TRBV5-1 to TRBJ2-1; no clear D. Germline CDR1 and CDR2: SGHRS and YFSETQ. Trimming cost V 2 bases and J 0 bases, with 18 bases left between them. CDR3 length: 18 residues. CDR3 protein: CASSFSAKNPSSYNEQFF. The CDR3 coding sequence is TGCGCCAGCAGCTTTTCAGCGAAGAACCCCAGCTCCTACAATGAGCAGTTCTTC.

The chain employs TRBV5-6 and TRBJ2-5, with 11 bases fitting TRBD2. This CDR3 is 17 amino acids long. V lost 0 bases and J lost 1; bases outside the gene matches: 5. Germline CDR1 and CDR2: SGHDT and YYEEEE. This CDR3 reads CASSLESSGRFQETQYF. CDR3 coding DNA: TGTGCCAGCAGCTTGGAGTCTAGCGGGAGGTTCCAAGAGACCCAGTACTTC.

The gene calls are TRBV27 and TRBJ2-1; perhaps TRBD1 as D (5 bases). The germline V gene encodes CDR1 MNHEY and CDR2 SMNVEV (reference sequence). The CDR3 length is 11 residues. Trimming left V 7 bases short and J 8 bases short, with 9 bases between. CDR3 DNA sequence: TGTGCCAGCACCAGGGCCGATGAGCAGTTCTTC. It codes for CASTRADEQFF.